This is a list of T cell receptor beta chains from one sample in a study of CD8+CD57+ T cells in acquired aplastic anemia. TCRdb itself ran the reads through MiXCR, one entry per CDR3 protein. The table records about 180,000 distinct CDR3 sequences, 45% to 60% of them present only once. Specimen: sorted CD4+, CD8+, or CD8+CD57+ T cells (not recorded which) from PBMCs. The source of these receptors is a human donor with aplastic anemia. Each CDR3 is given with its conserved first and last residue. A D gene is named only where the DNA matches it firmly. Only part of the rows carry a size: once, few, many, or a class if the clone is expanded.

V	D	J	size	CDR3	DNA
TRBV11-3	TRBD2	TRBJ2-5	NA	CASSSGLAGATQETQYF	TGTGCCAGCAGCTCAGGACTAGCGGGGGCTACACAAGAGACCCAGTACTTC
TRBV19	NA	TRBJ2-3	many	CASRSVAAGSGDTQYF	TGTGCCAGCCGCTCAGTAGCGGCGGGGTCAGGAGATACGCAGTATTTT
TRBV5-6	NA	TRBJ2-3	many	CASSSNAWLVTDTQYF	TGTGCCAGCAGCTCCAACGCTTGGCTAGTCACAGATACGCAGTATTTT
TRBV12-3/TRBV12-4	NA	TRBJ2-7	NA	CASKNPGRGYEQYF	TGTGCCAGCAAAAATCCGGGGAGGGGGTACGAGCAGTACTTC
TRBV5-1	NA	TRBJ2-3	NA	CASRTVAATDTQYF	TGCGCCAGCAGGACGGTGGCAGCCACAGATACGCAGTATTTT
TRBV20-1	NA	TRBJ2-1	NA	CSALRGAYNEQFF	TGCAGTGCGCTTCGCGGAGCCTACAATGAGCAGTTCTTC
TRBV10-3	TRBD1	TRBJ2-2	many	CAISEWTGGQANTGELFF	TGTGCCATCAGTGAGTGGACCGGGGGACAGGCCAACACCGGGGAGCTGTTTTTT
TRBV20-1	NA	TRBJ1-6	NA	CSARDSTDTRNSPLHF	TGCAGTGCTAGAGATAGTACGGACACAAGAAATTCACCCCTCCACTTT
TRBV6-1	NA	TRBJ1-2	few	CASYPPEHYGYTF	TGTGCCAGCTATCCTCCCGAACACTATGGCTACACCTTC
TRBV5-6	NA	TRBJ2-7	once	CASRTEDSYEQYF	TGTGCCAGTCGGACAGAAGACTCCTACGAGCAGTACTTC